This T cell receptor (beta chain) was recovered during a study of blood T cell repertoires in COVID-19. Study summary: The United States, Italy and Spain provided the acute and convalescent COVID-19 samples. The analysed material was cDNA or gDNA that came from T cells, B-cell-depleted T cells, or PBMCs.

Per the authors' pipeline: Amplifying reference gene primers gave estimates of nucleated cell counts. The repertoire was sequenced with immunoSEQ multiplex PCR; TCRdb's copy has only in-frame clones and lacks some. Clonal size and the V and J genes are those of that table, whereas D and trimming came from the DNA. The sample lists around 130,000 clones; about 90% were seen once. Looked up from germline, CDR1 is SGHTA and CDR2 is FQGNSA. The CDR3 is 14 residues long. V lost 5 bases to trimming and J lost 6 bases; unmatched junction nucleotides: 7. This TCR came from a man aged 60 to 75 with active or convalescent COVID-19. The sequenced sample consisted of peripheral blood. The chain couples TRBV7-2 to TRBJ2-3; 8 positions agree with TRBD2. The CDR3: CASSLITSGDTQYF. For the CDR3, the DNA is TGTGCCAGCAGCCTCATAACTAGCGGCGATACGCAGTATTTT.